A selection of T cell receptor beta chains follows, all from one sample in a study of identical twins' blood T cells. MiXCR, run by TCRdb on the 5' RACE reads, gives a single entry per CDR3 protein. The table shows fewer than 450,000 distinct CDR3 sequences, with about 28% occurring only once. Material for sequencing was PBMCs. The receptor set was obtained from a woman between 18 and 55 years old in good health. CDR3s include the opening cysteine and the closing phenylalanine or tryptophan. Fields, in order: CDR3 length, clone size, D gene, J gene, V gene, CDR3 DNA, CDR3 protein. The D gene is left open where the match is weak. Rows may omit the clone size; those that give it use once, few, many or a size class.

>15|.|.|TRBJ1-1|TRBV9
TGTGCCAGCAGCGGTCGGGGGGCTCTTGAAACTGAAGCTTTCTTT
CASSGRGALETEAFF
>14|.|TRBD1|TRBJ2-3|TRBV19
TGTGCCAGTGGATCAGGGAAGGGGGCTATTACGCAGTATTTT
CASGSGKGAITQYF
>11|many|.|TRBJ2-1|TRBV23-1
TGCGCCAGCAGTCAAGACAATGAGCAGTTCTTC
CASSQDNEQFF
>13|.|.|TRBJ2-2|TRBV15
TGTGCCACGAAGGCTAGCCGCAGCGGGGAGCTGTTTTTT
CATKASRSGELFF
>14|.|.|TRBJ1-6|TRBV7-2
TGTGCCGGCAGCTCCCGGGACGGAAATCCACCCCTCCACTTT
CAGSSRDGNPPLHF
>15|few|TRBD2|TRBJ2-2|TRBV30
TGTGCCTGGAGCCTTCTAGCGGGAATCACCGGGGAGCTGTTTTTT
CAWSLLAGITGELFF
>13|.|.|TRBJ2-7|TRBV20-1
TGCAGTGCTAGAGGGTTTAGCTCCTACGAGAAGTACTTC
CSARGFSSYEKYF
>17|many|TRBD2|TRBJ2-7|TRBV10-3
TGTGCCATCAGTCTTCTGGTGCCCGGGACTAGCGGCTACGAGCAGTACTTC
CAISLLVPGTSGYEQYF
>13|.|.|TRBJ2-3|TRBV29-1
TGCAGCGTTGAAGAGGGTAGCACAGATACGCAGTATTTT
CSVEEGSTDTQYF
>13|once|.|TRBJ1-2|TRBV5-6
TGTGCCAGCAGCCAGCGACGATTATATGGCTACACCTTC
CASSQRRLYGYTF
>15|.|.|TRBJ2-2|TRBV7-6
TGTGCCAGCAGCTTAGATTTAGGGAATCCCGGGGAGCTGTTTTTT
CASSLDLGNPGELFF
>14|.|.|TRBJ2-1|TRBV20-1
TGCAGTGCTAGAGTCAAGGCAACCTACAATGAGCAGTTCTTC
CSARVKATYNEQFF
>13|few|TRBD1|TRBJ1-1|TRBV11-2
TGTGCCAGCAGCACAGTACAGGGGACTGAAGCTTTCTTT
CASSTVQGTEAFF
>13|few|.|TRBJ2-7|TRBV7-8
TGTGCCAGCAGCGCGTACAGTACCTACGAGCAGTACTTC
CASSAYSTYEQYF
>12|.|.|TRBJ2-3|TRBV12-3/TRBV12-4
TGTGCCAGCAGCCACACTAGTCCAACGCAGTATTTT
CASSHTSPTQYF
>14|many|.|TRBJ1-3|TRBV6-5
TGTGCCAGCAGGGCGGACAGCGGTAGAAACACCATATATTTT
CASRADSGRNTIYF
>15|.|.|TRBJ2-7|TRBV27
TGTGCCAGCAGTTTGCAGGCAGGGTCCCCACACGAGCAGTACTTC
CASSLQAGSPHEQYF